Listed here are 12 T cell receptor beta chains from one sample, sequenced in a study of vaccination and CD4 T cells after COVID-19. Antigen specificity for these receptors is unknown. Treatment indicated: roughly 11-day PBMC culture with coronavirus spike peptide pools or control peptides (ViraFEST assay). Sequencing of the DNA from cultured CD4+ T cells was carried out with the Oncomine TCR Beta short-read assay. TCRdb recomputed calls from the PCR reads with MiXCR, one row per CDR3 protein. Here the sample spans 15,000 or so distinct CDR3 sequences, approximately 40% being singletons. The sample was CD4+ T cells from blood, cultured in vitro. These receptors were obtained from a human donor who had recovered from COVID-19.

This chain connects TRBV4-1 to TRBJ1-2; 9 nucleotides align to TRBD1. The CDR3 covers 17 residues. V lost 7 bases and J lost 8; bases outside the gene matches: 20. CDR1 MGHRA and CDR2 YSYEKL come from the germline V gene. In nucleotides, the CDR3 is TGCGCCAGCACAAACCTGCTCCGGGACAGGGTCCTTAAGGGCTACACCTTC. Residues: CASTNLLRDRVLKGYTF.

The chain carries TRBV30 and TRBJ1-5; a weak D match, TRBD1 (5 bases). There are 14 residues in the CDR3. The germline V gene encodes CDR1 GTSNPN and CDR2 SVGIG (reference sequence). Deletions cut 5 bases from V and 0 bases from J, with 11 bases between. CDR3 amino acids: CAWGHGGSNQPQHF. CDR3 in DNA: TGTGCCTGGGGACACGGGGGTAGCAATCAGCCCCAGCATTTT.

This clonotype came up a few times. The chain has TRBV6-1 and TRBJ1-2, with D perhaps TRBD1 (6 bases). The CDR3 spans 15 residues. Deletions cut 5 bases from V and 7 bases from J, with 20 bases between. Germline CDR1 is MNHNS and CDR2 is SASEGT. DNA of the CDR3: TGTGCCAGCAGTCTCCAACGGGACATCAAGCCTGGCTACACCTTC. Its protein product is CASSLQRDIKPGYTF.

This clonotype was found a few times. The gene calls are TRBV7-2 and TRBJ1-2; no definite D call. The CDR3 covers 15 residues. CDR1 is SGHTA and CDR2 is FQGNSA in the germline V gene. The V and J ends lost 1 base and 4 bases respectively, with 13 bases between them. The CDR3 region is CASSLGRVGGYGYTF. The CDR3 nucleotides read TGTGCCAGCAGCTTAGGGAGAGTGGGCGGCTATGGCTACACCTTC.

This clonotype is classed as medium-sized. V usage is TRBV9 and J usage is TRBJ1-2; D remains unclear. The CDR3 runs 16 residues. Trimming left V 0 bases short and J 1 base short, with 13 bases between. Germline V gives CDR1 SGDLS, CDR2 YYNGEE. The CDR3, as DNA: TGTGCCAGCAGCGTAGAGCAAAGCCACTATAACTATGGCTACACCTTC. Its protein is CASSVEQSHYNYGYTF.

This clonotype came up a few times. V usage is TRBV12-3 or TRBV12-4 and J usage is TRBJ1-6; TRBD1 might be the D (5 bases). The CDR3 extends over 15 amino acids. Deletions cut 4 bases from V and 5 bases from J, with 12 bases between. CDR3: CASSSRRGNNSPLHF. CDR3 in DNA: TGTGCCAGCAGTTCAAGGCGGGGCAATAATTCACCCCTCCACTTT.

The V and J genes are TRBV6-1 and TRBJ1-1, with a weak D call TRBD1 (6 bases). The ends were cut back, 5 bases at V and 7 bases at J, with 14 bases in the middle. This CDR3 region has 13 residues. In germline, CDR1 is MNHNS, CDR2 SASEGT. The CDR3, as DNA: TGTGCCAGCAGTCCGATTGCCAGGGGTGAAGCTTTCTTT. Its protein product is CASSPIARGEAFF.

The rearrangement joins TRBV6-5 to TRBJ2-3; no clear D gene. From germline, CDR1 is MNHEY and CDR2 SVGAGI. V lost 2 bases, J lost 0 bases, and 3 bases lay in between. The CDR3 contains 13 residues. CDR3 bases: TGTGCCAGCAGTTACGGCAGCACAGATACGCAGTATTTT. Translating it yields CASSYGSTDTQYF.

The J gene is TRBJ1-3, the V gene TRBV29-1, with a tentative D call TRBD1 (6 bases). Trimming pared 6 bases from V and 1 base from J, leaving 16 bases between. This CDR3 has 15 amino acids. The germline V gene has CDR1 SQVTM and CDR2 ANQGSEA. The CDR3 nucleotides read TGCAGCGTCCAACAGGGAGGCCGATCTGGAAACACCATATATTTT. Its translation: CSVQQGGRSGNTIYF.

There are a few counts of this clonotype. The chain joins TRBV7-9 to TRBJ1-5; 8 bases agree with TRBD1. This CDR3 comprises 14 residues. Trimming cost V 5 bases and J 2 bases; bases outside gene matches: 2. The germline V gene has CDR1 SEHNR and CDR2 FQNEAQ (reference sequence). The CDR3 region is CASSVGQGNQPQHF. The CDR3 DNA follows: TGTGCCAGCAGCGTGGGACAGGGCAATCAGCCCCAGCATTTT. Looking up the rest from reference TRBV7-9 and TRBJ1-5 gives the full variable domain: DTGVSQNPRHKITKRGQNVTFRCDPISEHNRLYWYRQTLGQGPEFLTYFQNEAQLEKSRLLSDRFSAERPKGSFSTLEIQRTEQGDSAMYLCASSVGQGNQPQHFGDGTRLSIL.

This clonotype was picked up a small number of times. V usage is TRBV27 and J usage is TRBJ2-3; no clear D. V gave up 4 bases and J gave up 7 bases, with 6 bases separating them. This CDR3 is built from 11 residues. Germline CDR1 is MNHEY and CDR2 is SMNVEV (reference sequence). The CDR3 sequence: CASSSQYTQYF. The DNA of the CDR3 is TGTGCCAGCAGTTCCCAGTATACGCAGTATTTT.

This clonotype was recorded once. The rearrangement links TRBV5-1 to TRBJ1-6; 11 bases are shared with TRBD1. The CDR3 extends over 18 amino acids. Trimming removed 3 bases from V and 7 bases from J; junction bases left unmatched: 12. Looked up from germline, CDR1 is SGHRS and CDR2 is YFSETQ. CDR3 DNA sequence: TGCGCCAGCAGCTCCGGGCCCGGACAGGGGGCGGACAATTCACCCCTCCACTTT. Amino acid sequence: CASSSGPGQGADNSPLHF.